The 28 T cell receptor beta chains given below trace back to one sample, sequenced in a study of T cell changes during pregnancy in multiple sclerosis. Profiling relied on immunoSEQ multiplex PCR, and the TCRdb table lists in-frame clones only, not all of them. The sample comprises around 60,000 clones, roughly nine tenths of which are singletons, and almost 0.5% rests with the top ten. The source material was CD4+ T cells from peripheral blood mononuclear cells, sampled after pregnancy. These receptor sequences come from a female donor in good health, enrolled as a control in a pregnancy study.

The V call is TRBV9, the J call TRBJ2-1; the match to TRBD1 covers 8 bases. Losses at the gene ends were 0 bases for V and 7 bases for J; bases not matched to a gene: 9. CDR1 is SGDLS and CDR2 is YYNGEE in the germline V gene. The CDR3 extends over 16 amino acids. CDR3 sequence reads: CASSVGSRGRYNEQFF. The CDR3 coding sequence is TGTGCCAGCAGCGTAGGTAGCAGGGGGCGATATAATGAGCAGTTCTTC.

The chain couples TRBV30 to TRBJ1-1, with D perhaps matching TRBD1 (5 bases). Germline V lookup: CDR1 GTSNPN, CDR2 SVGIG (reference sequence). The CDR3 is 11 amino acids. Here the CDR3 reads CSGRRQSEAFF. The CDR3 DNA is TGTTCAGGGAGGCGGCAGAGTGAAGCTTTCTTT.

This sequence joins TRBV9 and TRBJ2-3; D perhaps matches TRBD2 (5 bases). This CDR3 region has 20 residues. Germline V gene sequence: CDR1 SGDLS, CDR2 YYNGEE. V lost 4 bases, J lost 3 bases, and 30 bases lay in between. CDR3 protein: CASSPSLLAGWGGRTDTQYF. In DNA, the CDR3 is TGTGCCAGCAGCCCCAGCCTCCTGGCGGGTTGGGGTGGAAGGACAGATACGCAGTATTTT.

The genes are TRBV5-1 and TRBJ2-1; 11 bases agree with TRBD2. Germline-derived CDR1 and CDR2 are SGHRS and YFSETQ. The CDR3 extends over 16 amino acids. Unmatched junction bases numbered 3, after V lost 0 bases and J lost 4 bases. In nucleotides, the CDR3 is TGCGCCAGCAGCTTGGCCCGACTAGCGGGGTACAATGAGCAGTTCTTC. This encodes CASSLARLAGYNEQFF.

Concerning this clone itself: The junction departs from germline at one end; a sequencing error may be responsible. CDR3 amino acids: CASSSGLAGGQETQYF. CDR3 DNA sequence: TGTGCTAGCAGCTCCGGACTAGCGGGGGGTCAAGAGACCCAGTACTTC. The chain recombines TRBV7-7 with TRBJ2-5, with TRBD2 matching 14 bases. Per the germline V gene, CDR1 is SSHAT and CDR2 is FNYEAQ (reference sequence). The CDR3 contains 16 residues.

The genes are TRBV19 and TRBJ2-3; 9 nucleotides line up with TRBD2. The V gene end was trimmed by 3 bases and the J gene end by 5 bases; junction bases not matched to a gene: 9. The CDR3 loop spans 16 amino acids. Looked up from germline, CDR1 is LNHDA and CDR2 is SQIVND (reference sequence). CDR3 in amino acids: CASSMASGAGGDTQYF. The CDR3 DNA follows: TGTGCCAGTAGTATGGCTAGCGGGGCTGGAGGAGATACGCAGTATTTT.

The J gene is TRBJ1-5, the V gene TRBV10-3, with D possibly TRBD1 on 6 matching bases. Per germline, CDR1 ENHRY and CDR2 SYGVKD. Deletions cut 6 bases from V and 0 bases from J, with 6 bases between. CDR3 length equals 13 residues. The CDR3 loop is CAIRGASNQPQHF. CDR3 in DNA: TGTGCCATCAGGGGGGCTAGCAATCAGCCCCAGCATTTT.

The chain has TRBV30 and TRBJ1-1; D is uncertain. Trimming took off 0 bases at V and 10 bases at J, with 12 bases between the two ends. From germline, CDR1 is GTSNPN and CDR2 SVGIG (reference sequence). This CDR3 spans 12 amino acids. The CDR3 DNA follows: TGTGCCTGGAGTGTACTCCCCGTCGGAGCTTTCTTT. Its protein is CAWSVLPVGAFF.

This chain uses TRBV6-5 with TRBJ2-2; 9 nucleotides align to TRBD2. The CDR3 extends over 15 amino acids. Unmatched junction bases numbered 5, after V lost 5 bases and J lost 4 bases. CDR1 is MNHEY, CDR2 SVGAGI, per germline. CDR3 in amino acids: CASSPGTSTTGELFF. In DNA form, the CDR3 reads TGTGCCAGCAGTCCCGGGACTAGCACCACCGGGGAGCTGTTTTTT.

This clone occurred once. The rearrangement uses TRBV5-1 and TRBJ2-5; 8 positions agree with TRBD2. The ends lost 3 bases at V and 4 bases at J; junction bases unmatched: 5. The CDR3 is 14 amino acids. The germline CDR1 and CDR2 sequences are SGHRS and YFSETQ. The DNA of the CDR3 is TGCGCCAGCAGCTCCGACAGCGGGAGAGAGACCCAGTACTTC. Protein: CASSSDSGRETQYF. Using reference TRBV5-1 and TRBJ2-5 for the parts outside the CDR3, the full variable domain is KAGVTQTPRYLIKTRGQQVTLSCSPISGHRSVSWYQQTPGQGLQFLFEYFSETQRNKGNFPGRFSGRQFSNSRSEMNVSTLELGDSALYLCASSSDSGRETQYFGPGTRLLVL.

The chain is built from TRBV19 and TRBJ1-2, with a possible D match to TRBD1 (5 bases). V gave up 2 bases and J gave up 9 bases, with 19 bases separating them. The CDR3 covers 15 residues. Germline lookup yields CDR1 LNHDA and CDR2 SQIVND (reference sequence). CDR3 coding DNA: TGTGCCAGTAGTATATCTGGGGAAGCGGGGGATCGCTACACCTTC. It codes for CASSISGEAGDRYTF. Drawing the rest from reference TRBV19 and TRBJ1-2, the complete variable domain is DGGITQSPKYLFRKEGQNVTLSCEQNLNHDAMYWYRQDPGQGLRLIYYSQIVNDFQKGDIAEGYSVSREKKESFPLTVTSAQKNPTAFYLCASSISGEAGDRYTFGSGTRLTVV.

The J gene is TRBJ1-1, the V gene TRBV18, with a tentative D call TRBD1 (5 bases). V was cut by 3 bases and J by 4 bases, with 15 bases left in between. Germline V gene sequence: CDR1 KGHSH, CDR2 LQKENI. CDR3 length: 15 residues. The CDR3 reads CASSPKGVSATEAFF. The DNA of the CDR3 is TGTGCCAGCTCACCTAAAGGGGTATCGGCCACTGAAGCTTTCTTT.

The CDR3 is CASSDSANTGELFF. In nucleotides, the CDR3 is TGTGCCAGCAGTGACAGCGCGAACACCGGGGAGCTGTTTTTT. The J gene is TRBJ2-2, the V gene TRBV2; no clear D gene. The CDR3 consists of 14 residues. Trimming left V 3 bases short and J 0 bases short, with 5 bases between. Looked up from germline, CDR1 is SNHLY and CDR2 is FYNNEI.

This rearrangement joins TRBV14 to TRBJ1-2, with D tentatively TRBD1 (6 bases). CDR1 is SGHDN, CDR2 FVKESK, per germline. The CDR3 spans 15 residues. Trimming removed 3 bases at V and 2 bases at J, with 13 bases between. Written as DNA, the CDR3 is TGTGCCAGCAGCCATTATACGACAGGCAACTATGGCTACACCTTC. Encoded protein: CASSHYTTGNYGYTF.

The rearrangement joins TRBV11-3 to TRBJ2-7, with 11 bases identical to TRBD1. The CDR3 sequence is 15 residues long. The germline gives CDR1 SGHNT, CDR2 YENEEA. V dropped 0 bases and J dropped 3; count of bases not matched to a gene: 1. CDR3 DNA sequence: TGTGCCAGCAGCTTAGAGGGGACAGGGGGCTACGAGCAGTACTTC. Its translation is CASSLEGTGGYEQYF.

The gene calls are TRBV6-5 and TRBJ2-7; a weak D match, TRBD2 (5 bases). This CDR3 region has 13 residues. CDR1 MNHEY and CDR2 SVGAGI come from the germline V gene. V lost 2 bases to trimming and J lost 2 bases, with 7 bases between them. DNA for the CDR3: TGTGCCAGCAGTTACGCACTAGCCTACGAGCAGTACTTC. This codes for CASSYALAYEQYF.

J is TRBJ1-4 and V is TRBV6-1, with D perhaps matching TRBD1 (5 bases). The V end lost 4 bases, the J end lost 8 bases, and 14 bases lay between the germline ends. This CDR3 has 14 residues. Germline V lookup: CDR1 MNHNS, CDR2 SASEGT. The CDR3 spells CASSGGRGEEKLFF. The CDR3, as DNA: TGTGCCAGCAGTGGGGGAAGGGGTGAAGAAAAACTGTTTTTT.

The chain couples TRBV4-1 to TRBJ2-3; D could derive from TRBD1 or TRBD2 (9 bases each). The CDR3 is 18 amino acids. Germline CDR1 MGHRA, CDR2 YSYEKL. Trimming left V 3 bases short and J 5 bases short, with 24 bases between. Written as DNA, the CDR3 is TGCGCCAGCAGCCAGGGACAGGGTCGAGGCGGGGGGGGAGATACGCAGTATTTT. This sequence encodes CASSQGQGRGGGGDTQYF.

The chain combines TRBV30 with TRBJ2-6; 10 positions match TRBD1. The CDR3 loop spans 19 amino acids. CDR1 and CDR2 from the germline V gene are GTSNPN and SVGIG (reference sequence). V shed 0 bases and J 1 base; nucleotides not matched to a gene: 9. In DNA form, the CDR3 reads TGTGCCTGGAGTGTGCGCCGGACAGGGGGAGGTTCTGGGGCCAACGTCCTGACTTTC. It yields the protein CAWSVRRTGGGSGANVLTF.

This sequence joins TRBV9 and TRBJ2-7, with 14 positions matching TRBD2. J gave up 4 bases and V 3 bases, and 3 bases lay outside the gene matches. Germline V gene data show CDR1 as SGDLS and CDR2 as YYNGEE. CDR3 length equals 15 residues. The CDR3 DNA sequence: TGTGCCAGCAGCGACGGACTAGCGGGGGGATACGAGCAGTACTTC. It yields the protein CASSDGLAGGYEQYF.

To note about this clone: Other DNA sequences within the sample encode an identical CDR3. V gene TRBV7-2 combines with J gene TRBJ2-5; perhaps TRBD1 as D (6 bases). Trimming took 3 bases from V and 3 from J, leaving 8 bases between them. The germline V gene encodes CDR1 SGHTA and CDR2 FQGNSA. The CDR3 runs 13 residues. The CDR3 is CASSFAGEETQYF. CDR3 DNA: TGTGCCAGCAGCTTCGCAGGGGAAGAGACCCAGTACTTC.

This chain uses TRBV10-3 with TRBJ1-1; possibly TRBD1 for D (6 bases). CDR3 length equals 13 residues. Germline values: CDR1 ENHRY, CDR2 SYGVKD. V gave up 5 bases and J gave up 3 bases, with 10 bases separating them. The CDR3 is CAISPRTDTEAFF. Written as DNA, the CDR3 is TGTGCCATCAGTCCTCGGACAGACACTGAAGCTTTCTTT.

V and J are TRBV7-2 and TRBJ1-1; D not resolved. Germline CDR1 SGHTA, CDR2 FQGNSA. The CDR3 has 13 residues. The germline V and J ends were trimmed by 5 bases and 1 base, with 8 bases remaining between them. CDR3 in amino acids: CASSRDGNTEAFF. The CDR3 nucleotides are TGTGCCAGCAGCCGGGATGGGAACACTGAAGCTTTCTTT.

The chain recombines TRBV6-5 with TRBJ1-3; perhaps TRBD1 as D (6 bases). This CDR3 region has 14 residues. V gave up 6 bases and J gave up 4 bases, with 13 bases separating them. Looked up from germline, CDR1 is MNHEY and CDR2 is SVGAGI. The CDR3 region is CASSPRTDGNTIYF. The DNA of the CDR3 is TGTGCCAGCAGCCCCCGGACAGACGGAAACACCATATATTTT.

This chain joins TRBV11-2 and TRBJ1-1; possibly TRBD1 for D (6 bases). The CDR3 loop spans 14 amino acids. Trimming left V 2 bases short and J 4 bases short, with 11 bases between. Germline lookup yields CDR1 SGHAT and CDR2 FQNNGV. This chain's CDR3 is CASSLWGGGTEAFF. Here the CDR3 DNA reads TGTGCCAGCAGCTTATGGGGAGGGGGCACTGAAGCTTTCTTT.

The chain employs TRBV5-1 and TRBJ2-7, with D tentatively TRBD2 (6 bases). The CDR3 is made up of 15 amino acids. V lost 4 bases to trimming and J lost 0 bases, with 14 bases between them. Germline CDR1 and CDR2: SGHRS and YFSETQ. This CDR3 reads CASSQDSGSSYEQYF. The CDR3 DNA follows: TGCGCCAGCAGCCAGGATAGCGGAAGCTCCTACGAGCAGTACTTC.

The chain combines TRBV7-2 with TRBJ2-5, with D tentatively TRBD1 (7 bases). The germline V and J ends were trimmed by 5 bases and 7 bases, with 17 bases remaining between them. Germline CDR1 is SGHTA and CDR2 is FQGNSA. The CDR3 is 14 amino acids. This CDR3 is CASSPSTGRLTQYF. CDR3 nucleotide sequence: TGTGCCAGCAGCCCCTCGACAGGGAGGTTGACCCAGTACTTC.

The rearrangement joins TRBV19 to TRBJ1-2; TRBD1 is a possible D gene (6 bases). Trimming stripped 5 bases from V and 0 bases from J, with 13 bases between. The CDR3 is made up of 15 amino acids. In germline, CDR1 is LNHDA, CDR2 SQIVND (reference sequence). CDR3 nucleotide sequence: TGTGCCAGTAGTTCCCGACAGGAACCTAACTATGGCTACACCTTC. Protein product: CASSSRQEPNYGYTF.